The 19 T cell receptor beta chains below come from one sample, sequenced in a study of cytomegalovirus exposure and HLA in healthy donors. In the PCR, 60 Vbeta and 13 Jbeta primers were used. Produced via immunoSEQ multiplex PCR; TCRdb's table is partial and in-frame only. Among approximately 61,000 clones, less than 80% were seen once, and the ten largest hold 3% to 3.5%. The sequenced material came from PBMCs. The source is a woman aged 45-65 years in good health and CMV-seronegative.

This clone has a count of ten or more. This chain connects TRBV7-9 to TRBJ1-4; D is undetermined. V lost 8 bases to trimming and J lost 7 bases, with 14 bases between them. The germline gives CDR1 SEHNR, CDR2 FQNEAQ (reference sequence). The CDR3 contains 13 residues. Written as DNA, the CDR3 is TGTGCCAGCTCGCGAGGGAGGTTTGAAAAACTGTTTTTT. Amino acid sequence: CASSRGRFEKLFF. Based on the CDR3 plus reference TRBV7-9 and TRBJ1-4, the full variable domain is DTGVSQNPRHKITKRGQNVTFRCDPISEHNRLYWYRQTLGQGPEFLTYFQNEAQLEKSRLLSDRFSAERPKGSFSTLEIQRTEQGDSAMYLCASSRGRFEKLFFGSGTQLSVL.

This clone has just a few counts. The chain combines TRBV25-1 with TRBJ1-1; tentatively, D is TRBD1 (5 bases). The germline CDR1 and CDR2 sequences are MGHDK and SYGVNS. CDR3 length: 13 amino acids. V gave up 1 base and J gave up 7 bases, with 10 bases separating them. The CDR3 DNA sequence: TGTGCCAGCAGTGAATTTGGGCAGGGTGAAGCTTTCTTT. This codes for CASSEFGQGEAFF. Full variable domain (missing parts from reference TRBV25-1 and TRBJ1-1): EADIYQTPRYLVIGTGKKITLECSQTMGHDKMYWYQQDPGMELHLIHYSYGVNSTEKGDLSSESTVSRIRTEHFPLTLESARPSHTSQYLCASSEFGQGEAFFGQGTRLTVV.

The chain recombines TRBV7-8 with TRBJ2-7; 8 bases align to TRBD2. This CDR3 has 14 amino acids. The germline CDR1 and CDR2 sequences are SGHVS and FQNEAQ. The trim removed 5 bases at V and 5 bases at J, leaving 8 bases unmatched. CDR3 amino acids: CASSPGGPIHEQYF. The CDR3 nucleotides read TGTGCCAGCAGCCCGGGAGGGCCGATCCACGAGCAGTACTTC.

This sequence joins TRBV27 and TRBJ2-7; D is perhaps TRBD1 (6 bases). CDR1 is MNHEY and CDR2 is SMNVEV in the germline V gene (reference sequence). V lost 0 bases to trimming and J lost 2 bases, with 17 bases between them. The CDR3 is 17 residues long. The CDR3 DNA reads as TGTGCCAGCAGTTTATCGGGGGTCGGAAGGGGGACCTACGAGCAGTACTTC. It codes for CASSLSGVGRGTYEQYF.

V usage is TRBV5-1 and J usage is TRBJ2-2; weak D call: TRBD1 (5 bases). V shed 4 bases and J shed 2 bases, with 12 bases lying between them. The CDR3 consists of 15 residues. Germline CDR1 SGHRS, CDR2 YFSETQ. In nucleotides, the CDR3 is TGCGCCAGCAGCCGTCAGGGTTTCAACACCGGGGAGCTGTTTTTT. Translating it yields CASSRQGFNTGELFF.

This clone was recorded once. The chain carries TRBV28 and TRBJ1-5; the D is unclear. Trimming took 3 bases from V and 7 from J, leaving 7 bases between them. Germline CDR1 and CDR2: MDHEN and SYDVKM. The CDR3 sequence is 12 residues long. The CDR3 bases are TGTGCCAGCAGTTTGCGGAGACAGCCCCAGCATTTT. Translated: CASSLRRQPQHF.

This chain links TRBV6-5 with TRBJ1-2, with unresolved D. CDR3 length: 14 residues. The germline V gene encodes CDR1 MNHEY and CDR2 SVGAGI. V was clipped by 5 bases and J by 3 bases, with 13 bases between them. The CDR3 loop reads CASSRHGNDYGYTF. The CDR3 DNA reads as TGTGCCAGCAGTCGACATGGTAACGACTATGGCTACACCTTC.

The V gene is TRBV7-2, the J gene TRBJ2-2; D gene ambiguous. The germline V gene has CDR1 SGHTA and CDR2 FQGNSA. V was shortened by 5 bases and J by 2 bases, with 6 bases between the two germline ends. The CDR3 sequence is 13 residues long. Written as DNA, the CDR3 is TGTGCCAGCAGCATCAGAAACACCGGGGAGCTGTTTTTT. Translation: CASSIRNTGELFF. The full variable domain, rest sourced from reference TRBV7-2 and TRBJ2-2, is GAGVSQSPSNKVTEKGKDVELRCDPISGHTALYWYRQSLGQGLEFLIYFQGNSAPDKSGLPSDRFSAERTGGSVSTLTIQRTQQEDSAVYLCASSIRNTGELFFGEGSRLTVL.

This chain links TRBV20-1 with TRBJ2-3; no clear D gene. The CDR3 is 11 residues long. Per the germline V gene, CDR1 is DFQATT and CDR2 is SNEGSKA (reference sequence). With 5 bases removed from V and 3 bases from J, the gap between germline ends came to 6 bases. CDR3 amino acids: CSASRTDTQYF. CDR3 nucleotides: TGCAGTGCTTCCCGGACAGATACGCAGTATTTT.

The rearrangement joins TRBV27 to TRBJ2-1, with 8 bases fitting TRBD1. With 2 bases clipped from V and 6 bases from J, the junction kept 12 bases outside the gene matches. The CDR3 contains 17 residues. Germline V gives CDR1 MNHEY, CDR2 SMNVEV (reference sequence). CDR3 bases: TGTGCCAGCAGTTTAAGGGGGAGGACAGGGCAATCCAATGAGCAGTTCTTC. The encoded protein is CASSLRGRTGQSNEQFF.

This clone was seen a few times. The chain joins TRBV29-1 to TRBJ2-5; the D is unclear. The CDR3 runs 11 residues. Trimming cost V 6 bases and J 5 bases, with 10 bases left between them. The V gene's germline CDR1 is SQVTM and CDR2 ANQGSEA. CDR3 sequence reads: CSVSLGETQYF. CDR3 DNA sequence: TGCAGCGTGTCCCTCGGGGAGACCCAGTACTTC. The variable domain in full, completed from reference TRBV29-1 and TRBJ2-5, reads SAVISQKPSRDICQRGTSLTIQCQVDSQVTMMFWYRQQPGQSLTLIATANQGSEATYESGFVIDKFPISRPNLTFSTLTVSNMSPEDSSIYLCSVSLGETQYFGPGTRLLVL.

This clone was seen only once. This sequence joins TRBV11-1 and TRBJ2-1; TRBD2 matches at 12 bases. Germline CDR1 SGHAT, CDR2 FQDESV (reference sequence). V gave up 1 base and J gave up 8 bases; unmatched junction bases: 3. The CDR3 sequence is 15 residues long. In DNA, the CDR3 is TGTGCCAGCAGCTTAGGACTAGCGGGAGTGGATGAGCAGTTCTTC. Its translation: CASSLGLAGVDEQFF.

CDR3 amino acids: CASSQDIVAGLYEQYF. The DNA of the CDR3 is TGTGCCAGCAGCCAAGATATCGTCGCAGGGTTGTACGAGCAGTACTTC. This chain joins TRBV4-2 and TRBJ2-7; tentative D call: TRBD1 (5 bases). The CDR3 covers 16 residues. In germline, CDR1 is LGHNA, CDR2 YNFKEQ. V lost 0 bases, J lost 4 bases, and 16 bases lay in between.

The chain links TRBV14 to TRBJ1-2; the D is unclear. The V end lost 1 base, the J end lost 5 bases, and 5 bases lay between the germline ends. CDR1 is SGHDN and CDR2 is FVKESK in the germline V gene. This CDR3 has 12 amino acids. The CDR3 here is CASSQALYGYTF. The DNA of the CDR3 is TGTGCCAGCAGCCAAGCCCTTTATGGCTACACCTTC.

The V and J genes are TRBV5-4 and TRBJ1-2; the D gene is possibly TRBD1 (6 bases). Looked up from germline, CDR1 is SGHNT and CDR2 is YYREEE (reference sequence). The CDR3 runs 14 residues. Between the trimmed V and J ends, which lost 4 bases and 8 bases, there was a span of 18 bases. CDR3 DNA: TGTGCCAGCAGCGACGCCAGGGGAGGGAGCGGCTACACCTTC. Translated: CASSDARGGSGYTF.

V and J are TRBV21-1 and TRBJ2-7; the table assigns TRBD2, which was not confirmed against the DNA. TRBV21-1 is a recognized pseudogene. The CDR3 has 15 residues. The CDR3 sequence: CASIRGGRGPYEQYF. CDR3 in DNA: TGTGCCAGCATCCGTGGGGGGAGGGGCCCCTACGAGCAGTACTTC.

The chain is built from TRBV4-3 and TRBJ1-1; no definite D call. The germline V gene encodes CDR1 LGHNA and CDR2 YSLEER. The V end lost 4 bases, the J end lost 1 base, and 10 bases lay between the germline ends. The CDR3 runs 14 residues. The CDR3 protein is CASSPTAPNTEAFF. DNA of the CDR3: TGCGCCAGCAGCCCCACAGCTCCGAACACTGAAGCTTTCTTT.

This clone was seen a handful of times. The J gene is TRBJ2-7, the V gene TRBV5-6, with D perhaps matching TRBD2 (6 bases). The germline gives CDR1 SGHDT, CDR2 YYEEEE. Deletions cut 4 bases from V and 6 bases from J, with 14 bases between. The CDR3 runs to 13 residues. The CDR3 region has the DNA TGTGCCAGCAGCCCGACCATGGGAGGCGAGCAGTACTTC. Amino acids: CASSPTMGGEQYF.

The chain employs TRBV11-2 and TRBJ2-7; the match to TRBD2 covers 12 bases. The CDR3 has 16 amino acids. J lost 5 bases, V lost 3 bases, and 8 bases had no gene match. Germline CDR1 reads SGHAT; CDR2 reads FQNNGV. The CDR3 protein is CASSFFTSGRQHEQYF. CDR3 in DNA: TGTGCCAGCAGCTTTTTCACTAGCGGGAGGCAGCACGAGCAGTACTTC.